The 8 T cell receptor beta chains presented below share a single source sample, sequenced in a study of blood T cell repertoires in COVID-19. Profiled with immunoSEQ multiplex PCR; TCRdb holds only in-frame clones, not every one. The table includes under 200,000 clones, 86% detected once. Sequencing used peripheral blood. Receptors were obtained from a woman older than 75 in a cohort sampled during active or convalescent COVID-19.

This chain uses TRBV9 with TRBJ2-3; possible D gene TRBD2, 5 bases. The CDR3 covers 21 residues. V lost 3 bases and J 5 bases, leaving 34 bases between the germline ends. Per the germline V gene, CDR1 is SGDLS and CDR2 is YYNGEE. CDR3 protein: CASSAVLAPSLSYREGDTQYF. The CDR3 nucleotides are TGTGCCAGCAGCGCCGTTTTGGCCCCCAGTTTGTCCTATAGAGAGGGAGATACGCAGTATTTT.

The chain links TRBV18 to TRBJ1-2; 10 bases line up with TRBD1. J gave up 3 bases and V 2 bases, and 6 bases lay outside the gene matches. CDR1 is KGHSH and CDR2 is LQKENI in the germline V gene. The CDR3 length is 16 residues. The DNA for the CDR3 is TGTGCCAGCTCACCAGTTCGACAGGGGGCCTACTATGGCTACACCTTC. This encodes CASSPVRQGAYYGYTF.

The genes are TRBV5-6 and TRBJ2-7; the match to TRBD2 covers 15 bases. With V trimmed by 4 bases and J by 4 bases, 6 bases remained unmatched. Per the germline V gene, CDR1 is SGHDT and CDR2 is YYEEEE. The CDR3 runs to 16 residues. In DNA, the CDR3 is TGTGCCAGCAGCCCTGGACTAGCGGGGGGGCCGTACGAGCAGTACTTC. Encoded protein: CASSPGLAGGPYEQYF. Combining the CDR3 with reference TRBV5-6 and TRBJ2-7 gives the whole variable domain DAGVTQSPTHLIKTRGQQVTLRCSPKSGHDTVSWYQQALGQGPQFIFQYYEEEERQRGNFPDRFSGHQFPNYSSELNVNALLLGDSALYLCASSPGLAGGPYEQYFGPGTRLTVT.

The chain has TRBV15 and TRBJ1-1, with 9 bases that match TRBD1. This CDR3 region has 14 residues. V dropped 4 bases and J dropped 3; count of bases not matched to a gene: 3. Germline CDR1 is LNHNV and CDR2 is YYDKDF (reference sequence). Here the CDR3 DNA reads TGTGCCACCAGCACGGACAGGGGTGACACTGAAGCTTTCTTT. Protein sequence: CATSTDRGDTEAFF.

This clone was observed a few times. The chain couples TRBV5-1 to TRBJ2-1; D is perhaps TRBD1 (5 bases). Per the germline V gene, CDR1 is SGHRS and CDR2 is YFSETQ. The CDR3 runs 15 residues. The V end was cut by 2 bases, the J end by 3 bases, with 12 bases between. The CDR3 region has the DNA TGCGCCAGCAGCTTCGGACAATCCGTCTACAATGAGCAGTTCTTC. It yields the protein CASSFGQSVYNEQFF.

The chain joins TRBV6-2 or TRBV6-3 to TRBJ2-7, with D perhaps matching TRBD2 (6 bases). The V and J ends lost 6 bases and 7 bases respectively, with 16 bases between them. Germline CDR1 is MNHEY and CDR2 is SVGEGT. The CDR3 consists of 13 residues. CDR3 region: CASSFSIAGEQYV. The CDR3 region has the DNA TGTGCCAGCAGCTTCTCTATTGCGGGAGAGCAGTACGTC.

The rearrangement joins TRBV10-3 to TRBJ1-1, with TRBD1 matching 8 bases. Germline loops: CDR1 ENHRY, CDR2 SYGVKD. Unmatched junction bases numbered 10, after V lost 7 bases and J lost 0 bases. CDR3 size: 16 residues. The CDR3, as DNA: TGTGCCATCACCCCGGGCAGGGGGCAAGTGAACACTGAAGCTTTCTTT. Translating it yields CAITPGRGQVNTEAFF.

The rearrangement uses TRBV7-9 and TRBJ1-5; 10 nucleotides match TRBD1. This CDR3 comprises 16 residues. Germline CDR1 reads SEHNR; CDR2 reads FQNEAQ (reference sequence). Losses at the gene ends were 4 bases for V and 2 bases for J; bases not matched to a gene: 5. The CDR3 DNA sequence: TGTGCCAGCAGCTCGACAGGGGGCAGGGGCAATCAGCCCCAGCATTTT. Translating it yields CASSSTGGRGNQPQHF.